These 3 T cell receptor beta chains share one sample of origin, sequenced in a study of blood T cell repertoires in COVID-19. Sequenced by immunoSEQ multiplex PCR; TCRdb stores in-frame clones only, minus some. This table has approximately 170,000 clones, 74% appearing once. Sequencing was done on a sample of peripheral blood. These receptors all stem from an elderly woman with acute or convalescent COVID-19.

As regards this clone: The identical CDR3 is also encoded by other nucleotide sequences in the sample. J is TRBJ2-7 and V is TRBV5-1; TRBD2 is a possible D gene (7 bases). Trimming stripped 3 bases from V and 5 bases from J, with 15 bases between. The CDR3 has 14 residues. Germline CDR1 reads SGHRS; CDR2 reads YFSETQ. CDR3 region: CASSWGTGGDEQYF. The DNA for the CDR3 is TGCGCCAGCAGCTGGGGGACGGGGGGCGACGAGCAGTACTTC.

This clone occurred many times. This rearrangement joins TRBV28 to TRBJ1-1, with D unclear. Trimming took 7 bases from V and 5 from J, leaving 8 bases between them. Germline V gene sequence: CDR1 MDHEN, CDR2 SYDVKM. The CDR3 spans 11 residues. This CDR3 is CASNTGTEAFF. The CDR3 nucleotides are TGTGCCAGCAATACGGGAACTGAAGCTTTCTTT. The variable domain in full, with the rest retrieved from reference TRBV28 and TRBJ1-1, is DVKVTQSSRYLVKRTGEKVFLECVQDMDHENMFWYRQDPGLGLRLIYFSYDVKMKEKGDIPEGYSVSREKKERFSLILESASTNQTSMYLCASNTGTEAFFGQGTRLTVV.

This sequence joins TRBV9 and TRBJ2-1; 9 bases agree with TRBD1. This CDR3 region has 16 residues. V shed 4 bases, J shed 9 bases, and the junction held 14 bases outside the gene matches. CDR1 is SGDLS, CDR2 YYNGEE, per germline. CDR3: CASSLVAGQGRGEQFF. Written as DNA, the CDR3 is TGTGCCAGCAGCCTGGTTGCTGGACAGGGGAGAGGTGAGCAGTTCTTC.